The source of this TCR beta chain is a study of blood T cell repertoires in COVID-19 (TCRdb year 2020). About the study as a whole: Samples from collaborators originated in the United States, Italy and Spain and spanned both the acute and convalescent phases of COVID-19. Where HLA class I and class II types were available, the types were taken from metadata supplied by the sample provider, not from assay-based typing. The repertoires were released in a freely available public database intended as a resource for research on the immune response to SARS-CoV-2. The prospective study material was composed of cDNA or gDNA derived from T cells, B-cell-depleted T cells, or PBMCs. Samples came from the ongoing ImmuneRACE study (first 160 participants) plus 1,254 subjects from 6 global collaborators. The dataset comprised deeply sampled blood TCRbeta repertoires from subjects exposed to, actively infected with, or recovered from COVID-19. Sample metadata almost always included a de-identified subject ID, COVID-19 status, age in years and sex. Overall study results and their limits: The amount of clinical and demographic metadata varied by source and participant and was provided uncurated.

A word on this clone: The specificity of this receptor is unknown. Base qualities are not provided; no much larger clone lies one nucleotide away.

Each collaborating institution followed its own protocols to collect whole blood in K2EDTA tubes. Collaborator samples were shipped for TCRbeta analysis as frozen whole blood, isolated PBMCs, or DNA extracted from either sample type. The immunoSEQ Assay, a bias-controlled multiplex PCR, was used to amplify TCRbeta CDR3 regions from genomic DNA. Turning to the authors' computational methods: Within the assay, amplification of reference gene primers was used to estimate how many nucleated cells each sample contained. Sequence reads were collapsed and filtered to measure the absolute abundance of every unique TCRbeta CDR3 rearrangement. Productive Simpson clonality was computed per sample as the square root of Simpson's diversity index over productive rearrangements. Drawn from immuneACCESS, this table holds only the in-frame rearrangements with V and J called that TCRdb kept. Clones are partly lost; checked studies trace under half to an unresolved V gene and leave the rest unexplained. V, J and clone size are taken as reported in that table, and D and trimming were inferred from the DNA itself. The sample table holds about 100,000 clones, of which approximately 83% were seen once. Clones ranked in the top ten supply less than 5% of the sample.

CDR1 KGHSH and CDR2 LQKENI are derived from the germline V gene. At the junction V is shortened by 4 bases and J by 0 bases; bases outside the gene matches: 2. The CDR3 runs 15 residues from the cysteine to the phenylalanine. Left in the record is the CDR3 DNA by itself, 45 bases read in frame from the first base. The receptor was isolated from a woman in her 70s with acute or convalescent COVID-19. The rearrangement joined TRBV18 to TRBJ2-2, with TRBD1 matching 7 junction bases. Source material: peripheral blood. Here the CDR3 is given as CASSRDRANTGELFF. The bases read TGTGCCAGCTCACGGGACAGAGCGAACACCGGGGAGCTGTTTTTT.